The clone carrying this TCR beta chain has just a few counts. Antigen: not known. RNA was isolated and reverse transcribed to cDNA, the sequencing template. TCRdb keeps only in-frame clones here, not all; method: immunoSEQ multiplex PCR. The repertoire consists of 150,000 to 200,000 clones, with under 60% occurring once and the leading ten covering roughly 13%. V gave up 5 bases and J gave up 6 bases, with 11 bases separating them. The CDR3 runs 12 residues. CDR1 and CDR2 from the germline V gene are SGHTA and FQGTGA. The treatment denotes: oral pan-JAK inhibitor, 5-10 mg twice daily. Collected material from alopecia areata patients comprised lesional scalp punch biopsies and peripheral blood. The data derive from a study of CD8+ T cells in alopecia areata. Study-wide context: Scoring treated patients' severity relied on the percentage of scalp area affected.

General study findings and limits: Higher clonality was seen in lesional scalp than in normal scalp, especially in alopecia totalis/universalis. With one nonresponder, baseline CD8+ expansion's link to response remains uncertain.

The rearrangement joins TRBV7-3 to TRBJ2-7; D is perhaps TRBD1 or TRBD2 (5 bases each). Here the sequenced sample was CD8+ T cells sorted from blood, taken at week 24, from a patient treated with tofacitinib. The TCR originated in a human donor with alopecia areata. CDR3 bases: TGTGCCAGCAGCCAAGGTGGGGGCGAGCAGTACTTC. Translating it yields CASSQGGGEQYF.